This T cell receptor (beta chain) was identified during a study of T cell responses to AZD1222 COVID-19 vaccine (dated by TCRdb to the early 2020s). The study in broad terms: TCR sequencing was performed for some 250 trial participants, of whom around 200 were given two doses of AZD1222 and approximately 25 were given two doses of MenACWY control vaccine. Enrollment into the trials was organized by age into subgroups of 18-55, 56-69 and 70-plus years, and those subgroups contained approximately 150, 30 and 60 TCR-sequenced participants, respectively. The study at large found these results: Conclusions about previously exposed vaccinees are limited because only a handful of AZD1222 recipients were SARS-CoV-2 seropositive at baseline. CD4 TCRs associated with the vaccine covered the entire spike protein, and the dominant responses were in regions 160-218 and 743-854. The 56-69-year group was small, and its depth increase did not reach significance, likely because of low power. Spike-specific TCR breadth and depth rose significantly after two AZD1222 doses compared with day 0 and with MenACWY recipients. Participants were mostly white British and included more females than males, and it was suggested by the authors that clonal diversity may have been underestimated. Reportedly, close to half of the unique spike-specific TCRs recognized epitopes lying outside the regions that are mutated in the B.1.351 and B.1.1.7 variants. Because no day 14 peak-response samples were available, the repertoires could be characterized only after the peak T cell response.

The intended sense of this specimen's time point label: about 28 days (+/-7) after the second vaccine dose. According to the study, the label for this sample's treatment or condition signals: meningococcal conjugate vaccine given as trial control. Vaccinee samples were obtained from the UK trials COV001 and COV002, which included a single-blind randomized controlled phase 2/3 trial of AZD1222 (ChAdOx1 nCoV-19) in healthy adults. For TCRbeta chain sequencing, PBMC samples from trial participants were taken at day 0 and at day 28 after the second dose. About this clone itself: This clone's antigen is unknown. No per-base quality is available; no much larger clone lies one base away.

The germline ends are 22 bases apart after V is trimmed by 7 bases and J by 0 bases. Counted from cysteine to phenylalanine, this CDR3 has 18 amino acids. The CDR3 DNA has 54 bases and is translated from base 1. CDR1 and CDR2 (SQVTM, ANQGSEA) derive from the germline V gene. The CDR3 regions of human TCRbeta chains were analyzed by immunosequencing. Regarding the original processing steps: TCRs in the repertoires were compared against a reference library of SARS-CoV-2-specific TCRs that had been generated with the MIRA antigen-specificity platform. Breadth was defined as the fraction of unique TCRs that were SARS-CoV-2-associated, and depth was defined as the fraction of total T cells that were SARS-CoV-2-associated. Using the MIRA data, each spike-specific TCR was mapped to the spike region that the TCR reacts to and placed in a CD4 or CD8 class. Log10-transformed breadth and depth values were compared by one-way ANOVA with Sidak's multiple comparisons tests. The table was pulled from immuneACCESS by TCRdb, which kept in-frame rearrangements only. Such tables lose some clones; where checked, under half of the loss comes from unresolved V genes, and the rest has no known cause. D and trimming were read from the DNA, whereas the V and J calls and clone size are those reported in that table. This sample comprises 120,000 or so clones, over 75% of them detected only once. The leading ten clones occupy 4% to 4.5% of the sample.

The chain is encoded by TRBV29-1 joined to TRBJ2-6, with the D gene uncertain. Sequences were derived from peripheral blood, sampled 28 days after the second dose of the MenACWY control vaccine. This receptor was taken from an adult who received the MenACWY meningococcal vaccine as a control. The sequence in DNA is TGCAGCGCGAGAACTTGTAAGACTGTAGACTCTGGGGCCAACGTCCTGACTTTC. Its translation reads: CSARTCKTVDSGANVLTF.